The 16 T cell receptor beta chains reported below all come from one sample, sequenced in a study of shared clonotypes between healthy human individuals. TCRdb's copy holds only in-frame clones and misses some; the assay was immunoSEQ multiplex PCR. The sample holds some 350,000 clones, roughly 70% seen once. Sequences were obtained from memory CD4+ T cells sorted from blood. Subset in this sample: CD45RA-negative fraction. The receptor source for this set is a man aged 25 to 40 in good health.

The V gene is TRBV5-1, the J gene TRBJ2-5; 8 bases are a match to TRBD1. The CDR3 is 14 amino acids. Germline CDR1 and CDR2: SGHRS and YFSETQ. Losses at the gene ends were 3 bases for V and 5 bases for J; bases not matched to a gene: 6. As DNA, the CDR3 is TGCGCCAGCAGCTCACCGGACAGGGACGAGACCCAGTACTTC. Translation gives CASSSPDRDETQYF.

This clone was detected a few times. The chain recombines TRBV7-9 with TRBJ1-1; a weak D match, TRBD1 (6 bases). The V and J ends lost 4 bases and 4 bases respectively, with 13 bases between them. This CDR3 contains 14 residues. CDR1 and CDR2 (germline): SEHNR, FQNEAQ (reference sequence). The CDR3: CASSYREGGTEAFF. CDR3 nucleotide sequence: TGTGCCAGCAGCTACAGGGAGGGCGGCACTGAAGCTTTCTTT.

Written as DNA, the CDR3 is TGTGCCAGCAGTGAACAGGGGCCTACACCTGAGCAGTTCTTC. Translation: CASSEQGPTPEQFF. The chain is built from TRBV2 and TRBJ2-1; D might be TRBD1 (6 bases). V dropped 2 bases and J dropped 9 bases, with 14 bases sitting between them. Per germline, CDR1 SNHLY and CDR2 FYNNEI. CDR3 length: 14 residues.

The J gene is TRBJ1-2, the V gene TRBV14; 7 bases map to TRBD1. The CDR3 extends over 13 amino acids. Per the germline V gene, CDR1 is SGHDN and CDR2 is FVKESK. The V segment lost 6 bases and the J segment 2 bases; nucleotides outside the gene matches: 3. DNA of the CDR3: TGTGCCAGCAGTCAGGACAGGAACTATGGCTACACCTTC. This encodes CASSQDRNYGYTF.

The chain couples TRBV28 to TRBJ2-7; 8 bases map to TRBD2. Germline lookup yields CDR1 MDHEN and CDR2 SYDVKM. This CDR3 has 15 amino acids. The junction had 6 bases not matched to a gene; V was cut back by 5 bases and J by 0 bases. The CDR3 coding sequence is TGTGCCAGCAGTCCTAGCGGGCCAAGCTCCTACGAGCAGTACTTC. Translated: CASSPSGPSSYEQYF.

The V gene is TRBV7-2, the J gene TRBJ2-7; TRBD2 might be the D (6 bases). The V gene lost 5 bases and the J gene lost 5 bases, with 19 bases spanning the gap. The CDR3 runs 15 residues. Germline-derived CDR1 and CDR2 are SGHTA and FQGNSA. The CDR3 sequence: CASSAASASVHEQYF. The CDR3 DNA is TGTGCCAGCAGCGCAGCTTCGGCTAGCGTCCACGAGCAGTACTTC.

The J gene is TRBJ1-1, the V gene TRBV5-6, with 9 positions matching TRBD1. In germline, CDR1 is SGHDT, CDR2 YYEEEE. V gave up 4 bases and J gave up 3 bases; unmatched junction bases: 16. This CDR3 spans 18 amino acids. This CDR3 reads CASSVGKDRGFRYTEAFF. CDR3 nucleotide sequence: TGTGCCAGCAGCGTAGGGAAGGACAGGGGCTTTCGATACACTGAAGCTTTCTTT.

This clone was detected only a few times. The chain couples TRBV27 to TRBJ2-7; perhaps TRBD1 as D (6 bases). The V gene's germline CDR1 is MNHEY and CDR2 SMNVEV (reference sequence). The CDR3 has 15 amino acids. The V end was cut by 3 bases, the J end by 0 bases, with 12 bases between. The CDR3 is CASSFRRQASYEQYF. The CDR3, as DNA: TGTGCCAGCAGTTTCAGGAGACAGGCCTCCTACGAGCAGTACTTC.

This chain links TRBV28 with TRBJ2-7, with D perhaps matching TRBD1 (6 bases). Germline values: CDR1 MDHEN, CDR2 SYDVKM. The CDR3 has 14 amino acids. V was trimmed by 5 bases and J by 6 bases, leaving 17 bases between them. CDR3 sequence: CASSHRALTGEQYF. DNA of the CDR3: TGTGCCAGCAGTCACAGGGCTTTGACAGGCGAGCAGTACTTC.

This CDR3 is CASSWEAGGANVLTF. In nucleotides, the CDR3 is TGTGCCAGCAGCTGGGAAGCCGGTGGGGCCAACGTCCTGACTTTC. The rearrangement joins TRBV5-6 to TRBJ2-6; D ambiguous. V lost 3 bases, J lost 3 bases, and 10 bases lay in between. The CDR3 loop spans 15 amino acids. Per the germline V gene, CDR1 is SGHDT and CDR2 is YYEEEE.

The chain links TRBV28 to TRBJ1-1; 7 bases are shared with TRBD1. CDR1 MDHEN and CDR2 SYDVKM come from the germline V gene. The CDR3 loop spans 16 amino acids. V was clipped by 7 bases and J by 1 base; unmatched bases: 12. The DNA of the CDR3 is TGTGCCAGCACCTCTCTCCCAGGGGGGAAGAACACTGAAGCTTTCTTT. It yields the protein CASTSLPGGKNTEAFF. The whole variable domain, remainder taken from reference TRBV28 and TRBJ1-1, is DVKVTQSSRYLVKRTGEKVFLECVQDMDHENMFWYRQDPGLGLRLIYFSYDVKMKEKGDIPEGYSVSREKKERFSLILESASTNQTSMYLCASTSLPGGKNTEAFFGQGTRLTVV.

The chain's CDR3 is CASSGSWAGGVETQYF. The CDR3, as DNA: TGTGCCAGCAGCGGTAGTTGGGCAGGAGGCGTAGAGACCCAGTACTTC. The chain joins TRBV9 to TRBJ2-5; a weak D match, TRBD2 (5 bases). This CDR3 comprises 16 residues. Germline loops: CDR1 SGDLS, CDR2 YYNGEE. The V gene lost 3 bases and the J gene lost 4 bases, with 19 bases spanning the gap.

The J gene is TRBJ1-2, the V gene TRBV20-1; D gene ambiguous. The length of the CDR3 is 11 residues. V was clipped by 3 bases and J by 4 bases, with 6 bases between them. From germline, CDR1 is DFQATT and CDR2 SNEGSKA (reference sequence). DNA for the CDR3: TGCAGTGCTAGGAACGGCTATGGCTACACCTTC. Residues: CSARNGYGYTF.

This clone appeared once. The CDR3 nucleotides are TGTGCCAGCAGCAAATCGATACTAGCCTACTCCTACGAGCAGTACTTC. Protein: CASSKSILAYSYEQYF. The chain carries TRBV5-5 and TRBJ2-7, with a weak D call TRBD2 (6 bases). V shed 4 bases and J shed 0 bases, with 17 bases lying between them. In germline, CDR1 is SGHKS, CDR2 YYEKEE (reference sequence). The CDR3 has 16 amino acids. The variable domain in full, completed from reference TRBV5-5 and TRBJ2-7, reads DAGVTQSPTHLIKTRGQQVTLRCSPISGHKSVSWYQQVLGQGPQFIFQYYEKEERGRGNFPDRFSARQFPNYSSELNVNALLLGDSALYLCASSKSILAYSYEQYFGPGTRLTVT.

V and J are TRBV5-1 and TRBJ2-2; a weak D match, TRBD2 (6 bases). Germline CDR1 reads SGHRS; CDR2 reads YFSETQ. Deletions cut 4 bases from V and 3 bases from J, with 19 bases between. The CDR3 consists of 17 residues. The CDR3 nucleotides are TGCGCCAGCAGCCGCACCCGGGACTCCCTTTACACCGGGGAGCTGTTTTTT. Its translation is CASSRTRDSLYTGELFF. The variable domain in full, with the rest retrieved from reference TRBV5-1 and TRBJ2-2, is KAGVTQTPRYLIKTRGQQVTLSCSPISGHRSVSWYQQTPGQGLQFLFEYFSETQRNKGNFPGRFSGRQFSNSRSEMNVSTLELGDSALYLCASSRTRDSLYTGELFFGEGSRLTVL.

This chain joins TRBV5-6 and TRBJ2-2, with a tentative D call TRBD2 (5 bases). Trimming removed 0 bases at V and 3 bases at J, with 9 bases between. CDR1 and CDR2 from the germline V gene are SGHDT and YYEEEE. This CDR3 has 15 residues. In nucleotides, the CDR3 is TGTGCCAGCAGCTTGGGCATGAGGGACACCGGGGAGCTGTTTTTT. It encodes CASSLGMRDTGELFF.